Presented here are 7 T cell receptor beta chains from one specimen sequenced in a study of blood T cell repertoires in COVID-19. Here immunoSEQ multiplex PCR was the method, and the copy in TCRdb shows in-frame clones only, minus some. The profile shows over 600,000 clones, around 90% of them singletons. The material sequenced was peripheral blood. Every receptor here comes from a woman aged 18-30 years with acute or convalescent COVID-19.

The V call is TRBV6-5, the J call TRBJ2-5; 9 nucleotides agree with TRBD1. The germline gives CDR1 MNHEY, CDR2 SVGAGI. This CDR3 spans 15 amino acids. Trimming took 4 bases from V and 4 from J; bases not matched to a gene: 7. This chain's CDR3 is CASSWGQGALETQYF. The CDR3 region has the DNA TGTGCCAGCAGTTGGGGACAGGGAGCACTAGAGACCCAGTACTTC.

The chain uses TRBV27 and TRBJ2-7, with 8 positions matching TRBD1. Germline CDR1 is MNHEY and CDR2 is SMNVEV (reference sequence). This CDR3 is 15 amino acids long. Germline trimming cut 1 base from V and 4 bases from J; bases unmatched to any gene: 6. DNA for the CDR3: TGTGCCAGCAGTTTATACGCAGGGGGCGAATACGAGCAGTACTTC. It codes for CASSLYAGGEYEQYF.

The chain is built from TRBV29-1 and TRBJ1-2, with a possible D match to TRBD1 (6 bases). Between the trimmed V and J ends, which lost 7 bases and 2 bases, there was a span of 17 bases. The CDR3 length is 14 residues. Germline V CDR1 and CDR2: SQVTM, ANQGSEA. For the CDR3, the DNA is TGCAGCGCCGGATCCCAGGGGAGAAACTATGGCTACACCTTC. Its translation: CSAGSQGRNYGYTF.

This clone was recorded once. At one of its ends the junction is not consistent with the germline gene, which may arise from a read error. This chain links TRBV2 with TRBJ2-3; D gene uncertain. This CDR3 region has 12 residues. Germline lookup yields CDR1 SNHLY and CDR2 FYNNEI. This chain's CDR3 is CKLRHGTDTQYF. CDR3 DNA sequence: TGCAAGCTTAGACACGGCACAGATACGCAGTATTTT.

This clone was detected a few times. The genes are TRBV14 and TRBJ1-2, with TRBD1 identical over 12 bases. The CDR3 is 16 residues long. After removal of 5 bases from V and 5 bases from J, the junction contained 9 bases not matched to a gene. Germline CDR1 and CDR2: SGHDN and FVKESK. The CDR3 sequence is CASSTWGQGAAYGYTF. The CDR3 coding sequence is TGTGCCAGCAGCACCTGGGGACAGGGGGCGGCGTATGGCTACACCTTC.

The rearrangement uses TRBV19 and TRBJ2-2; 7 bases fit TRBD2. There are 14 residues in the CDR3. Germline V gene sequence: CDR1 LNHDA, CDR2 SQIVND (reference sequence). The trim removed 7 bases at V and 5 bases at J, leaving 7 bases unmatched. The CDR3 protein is CASISWGGTGELFF. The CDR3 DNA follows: TGTGCCAGTATATCGTGGGGGGGAACCGGGGAGCTGTTTTTT.

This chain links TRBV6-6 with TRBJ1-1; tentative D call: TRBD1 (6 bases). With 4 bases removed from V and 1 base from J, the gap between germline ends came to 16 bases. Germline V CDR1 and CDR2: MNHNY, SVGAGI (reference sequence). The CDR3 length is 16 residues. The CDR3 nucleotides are TGTGCCAGCAGTTCTCAAAGGGGGACGGAGAACACTGAAGCTTTCTTT. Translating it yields CASSSQRGTENTEAFF.